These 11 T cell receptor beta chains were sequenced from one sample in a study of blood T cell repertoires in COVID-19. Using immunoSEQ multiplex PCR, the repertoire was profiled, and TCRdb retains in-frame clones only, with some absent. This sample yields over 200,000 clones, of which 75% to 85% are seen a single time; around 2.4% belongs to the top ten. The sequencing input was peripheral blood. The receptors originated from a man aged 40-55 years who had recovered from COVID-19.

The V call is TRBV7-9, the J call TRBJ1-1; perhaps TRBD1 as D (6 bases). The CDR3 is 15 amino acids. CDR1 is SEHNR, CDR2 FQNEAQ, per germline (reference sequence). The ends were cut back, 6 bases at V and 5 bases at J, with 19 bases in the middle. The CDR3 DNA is TGTGCCAGCAGTGGACCCAGGGGAATGGGAACTGAAGCTTTCTTT. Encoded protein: CASSGPRGMGTEAFF. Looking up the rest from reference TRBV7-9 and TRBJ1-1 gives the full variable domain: DTGVSQNPRHKITKRGQNVTFRCDPISEHNRLYWYRQTLGQGPEFLTYFQNEAQLEKSRLLSDRFSAERPKGSFSTLEIQRTEQGDSAMYLCASSGPRGMGTEAFFGQGTRLTVV.

The chain's CDR3 is CASSLGGTGAYTEAFF. CDR3 DNA: TGTGCCAGCAGCTTAGGGGGGACAGGGGCCTACACTGAAGCTTTCTTT. This chain uses TRBV7-9 with TRBJ1-1, with 10 nucleotides matching TRBD1. CDR1 and CDR2 from the germline V gene are SEHNR and FQNEAQ (reference sequence). V gave up 1 base and J gave up 3 bases; unmatched junction bases: 5. The CDR3 is 16 amino acids.

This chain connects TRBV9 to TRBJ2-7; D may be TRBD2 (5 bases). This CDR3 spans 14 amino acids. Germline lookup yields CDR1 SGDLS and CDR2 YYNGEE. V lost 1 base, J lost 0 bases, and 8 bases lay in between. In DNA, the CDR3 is TGTGCCAGCAGCGTAACGGGGAACTCCTACGAGCAGTACTTC. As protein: CASSVTGNSYEQYF.

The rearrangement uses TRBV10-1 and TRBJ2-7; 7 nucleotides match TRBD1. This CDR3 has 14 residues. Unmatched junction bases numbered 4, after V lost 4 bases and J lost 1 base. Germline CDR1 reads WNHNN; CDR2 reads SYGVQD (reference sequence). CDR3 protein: CASSGQGRSYEQYF. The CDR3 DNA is TGCGCCAGCAGTGGACAGGGAAGATCCTACGAGCAGTACTTC.

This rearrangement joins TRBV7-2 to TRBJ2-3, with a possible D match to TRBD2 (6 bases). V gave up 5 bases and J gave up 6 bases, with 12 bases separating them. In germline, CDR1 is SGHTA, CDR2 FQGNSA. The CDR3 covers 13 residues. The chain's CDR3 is CASSVRAGDTQYF. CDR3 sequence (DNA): TGTGCCAGCAGCGTTCGGGCGGGGGATACGCAGTATTTT.

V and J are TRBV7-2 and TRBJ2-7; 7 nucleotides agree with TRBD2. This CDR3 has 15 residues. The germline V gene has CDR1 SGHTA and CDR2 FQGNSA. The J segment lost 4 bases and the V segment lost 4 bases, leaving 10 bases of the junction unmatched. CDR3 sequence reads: CASSYGGNLEYEQYF. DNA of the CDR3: TGTGCCAGCAGCTACGGGGGGAATCTGGAATACGAGCAGTACTTC.

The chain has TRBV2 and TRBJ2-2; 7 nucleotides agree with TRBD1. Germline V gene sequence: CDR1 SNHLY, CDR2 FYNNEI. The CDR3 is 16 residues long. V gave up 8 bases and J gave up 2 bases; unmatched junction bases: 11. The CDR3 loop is CASGRLSGGNTGELFF. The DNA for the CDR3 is TGTGCCAGCGGGCGGCTTTCAGGGGGAAACACCGGGGAGCTGTTTTTT.

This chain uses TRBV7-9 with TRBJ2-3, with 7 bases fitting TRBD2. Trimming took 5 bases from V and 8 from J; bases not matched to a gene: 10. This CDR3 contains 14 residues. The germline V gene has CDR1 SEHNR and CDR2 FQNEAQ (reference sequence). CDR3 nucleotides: TGTGCCAGCAGCCCCCAGACTAGCATCGGTACGCAGTATTTT. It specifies CASSPQTSIGTQYF.

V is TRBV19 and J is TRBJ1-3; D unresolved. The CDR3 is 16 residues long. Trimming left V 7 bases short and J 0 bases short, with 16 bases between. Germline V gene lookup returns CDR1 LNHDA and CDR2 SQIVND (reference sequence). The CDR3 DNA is TGTGCCAGTACTTTCAACCGGGGTTTCTCTGGAAACACCATATATTTT. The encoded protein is CASTFNRGFSGNTIYF.

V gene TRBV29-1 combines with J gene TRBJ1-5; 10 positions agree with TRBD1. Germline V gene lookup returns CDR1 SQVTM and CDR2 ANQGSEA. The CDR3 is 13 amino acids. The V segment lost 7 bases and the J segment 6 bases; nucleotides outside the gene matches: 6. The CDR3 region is CSARTGGSQPQHF. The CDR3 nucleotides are TGCAGCGCGAGGACAGGGGGGAGTCAGCCCCAGCATTTT.

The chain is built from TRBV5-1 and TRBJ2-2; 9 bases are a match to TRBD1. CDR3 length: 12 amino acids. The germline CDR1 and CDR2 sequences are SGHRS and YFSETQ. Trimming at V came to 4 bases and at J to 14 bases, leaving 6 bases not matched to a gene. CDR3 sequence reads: CASSGGTGSLFF. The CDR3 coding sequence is TGCGCCAGCAGCGGGGGGACAGGGAGTCTGTTTTTT.